This TCR beta chain was documented in a study of blood T cell repertoires in COVID-19. At the level of the study: Researchers got acute and convalescent COVID-19 samples from the United States, Italy and Spain. PBMCs, B-cell-depleted T cells, or T cells were the source of the cDNA or gDNA that made up the material.

The CDR3 has 15 residues. CDR1 is KGHSH, CDR2 LQKENI, per germline. V gave up 3 bases and J gave up 1 base, with 12 bases separating them. This clone was observed many times. The authors' processing: Amplified reference gene primers provided the basis for estimating nucleated cell counts. Produced via immunoSEQ multiplex PCR; TCRdb's table is partial and in-frame only. V, J and clone size reflect that table, while D and trimming were determined from the DNA. Among about 260,000 clones, 75% to 90% were seen once, and the ten largest hold roughly 8.6%. Material for sequencing was peripheral blood. This receptor was taken from a human donor in a cohort sampled during active COVID-19. This chain connects TRBV18 to TRBJ2-5, with D tentatively TRBD1 (6 bases). CDR3 in DNA: TGTGCCAGCTCACCCACCCGGACAGTCCAAGAGACCCAGTACTTC. Amino acid sequence: CASSPTRTVQETQYF. The entire variable domain, with the rest obtained from reference TRBV18 and TRBJ2-5, is as follows: NAGVMQNPRHLVRRRGQEARLRCSPMKGHSHVYWYRQLPEEGLKFMVYLQKENIIDESGMPKERFSAEFPKEGPSILRIQQVVRGDSAAYFCASSPTRTVQETQYFGPGTRLLVL.